The T cell receptor beta chain described here comes from a study of T cell responses to AZD1222 COVID-19 vaccine. Concerning this clone itself: Its antigen is still unknown.

The germline V gene has CDR1 KGHDR and CDR2 SFDVKD. V was pared by 3 bases and J by 5 bases, with 5 bases of the junction left unmatched. The length of the CDR3 is 15 residues. Produced via immunoSEQ multiplex PCR; TCRdb's table is partial and in-frame only. This sample yields some 150,000 clones, of which 85% are seen a single time; less than 9.5% belongs to the top ten. Study-wide results and limits: Regions 160-218 and 743-854 dominated among vaccine-associated CD4 TCRs spanning spike. Spike-specific TCR breadth and depth both grew after two AZD1222 doses. There were mostly white British donors and more females than males, and clonal diversity was possibly underestimated.

The TCR originated in an adult who received the MenACWY meningococcal vaccine as a control. The chain links TRBV24-1 to TRBJ2-7; 11 bases line up with TRBD1. Specimen: peripheral blood, collected 28 days after the second dose of the MenACWY control vaccine. The CDR3 protein is CATSDGTGGPDEQYF. CDR3 DNA: TGTGCCACCAGTGATGGGACAGGGGGACCCGACGAGCAGTACTTC.